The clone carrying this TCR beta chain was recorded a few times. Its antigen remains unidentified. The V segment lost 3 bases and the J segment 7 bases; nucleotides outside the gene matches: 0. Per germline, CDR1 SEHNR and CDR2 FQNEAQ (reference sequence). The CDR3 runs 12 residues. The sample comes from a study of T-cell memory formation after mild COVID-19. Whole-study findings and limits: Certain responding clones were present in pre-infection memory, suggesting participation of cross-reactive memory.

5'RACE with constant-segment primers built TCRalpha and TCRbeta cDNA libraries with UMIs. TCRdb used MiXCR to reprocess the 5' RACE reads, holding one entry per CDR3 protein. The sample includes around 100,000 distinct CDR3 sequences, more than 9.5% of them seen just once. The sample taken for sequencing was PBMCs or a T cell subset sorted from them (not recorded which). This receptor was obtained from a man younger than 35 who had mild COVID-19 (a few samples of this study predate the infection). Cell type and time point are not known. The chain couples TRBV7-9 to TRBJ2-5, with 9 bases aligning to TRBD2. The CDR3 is CASSLRGGTQYF. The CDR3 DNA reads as TGTGCCAGCAGCTTGCGGGGGGGGACCCAGTACTTC.